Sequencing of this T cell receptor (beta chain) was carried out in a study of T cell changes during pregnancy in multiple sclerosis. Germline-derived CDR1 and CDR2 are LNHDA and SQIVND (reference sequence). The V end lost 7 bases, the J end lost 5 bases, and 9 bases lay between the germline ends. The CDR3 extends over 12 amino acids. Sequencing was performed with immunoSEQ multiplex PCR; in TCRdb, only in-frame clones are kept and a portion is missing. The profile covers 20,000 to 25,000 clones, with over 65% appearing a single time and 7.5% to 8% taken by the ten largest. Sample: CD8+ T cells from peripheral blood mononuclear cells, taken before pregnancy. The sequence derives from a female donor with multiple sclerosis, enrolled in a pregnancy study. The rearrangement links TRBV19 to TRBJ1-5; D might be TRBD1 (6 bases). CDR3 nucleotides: TGTGCCAGTAATCAGGGGTATCAGCCCCAGCATTTT. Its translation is CASNQGYQPQHF. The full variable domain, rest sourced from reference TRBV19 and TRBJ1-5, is DGGITQSPKYLFRKEGQNVTLSCEQNLNHDAMYWYRQDPGQGLRLIYYSQIVNDFQKGDIAEGYSVSREKKESFPLTVTSAQKNPTAFYLCASNQGYQPQHFGDGTRLSIL.